This is a list of T cell receptor beta chains from one sample in a study of CD8 T cells in Susac syndrome. Each CDR3 protein is one row after TCRdb ran MiXCR on the immunoSEQ multiplex PCR reads. The profile shows around 99,000 distinct CDR3 sequences, 95% to 98% of them singletons. The sample consisted of CD4+ T cells from PBMCs. These receptors all stem from a human donor in good health. The CDR3 runs from the conserved cysteine through the conserved F or W. A D gene is named only where the DNA matches it firmly. The size field is filled for only some rows; it gives once, few, many or a size class.

V gene: TRBV3-1; D gene: TRBD2; J gene: TRBJ2-3; clone size: -; CDR3 protein: CASSQERERRTDTQYF; CDR3 DNA: TGTGCCAGCAGCCAAGAGCGGGAGAGAAGGACAGATACGCAGTATTTT
V gene: TRBV5-8; D gene: -; J gene: TRBJ2-5; clone size: -; CDR3 protein: CASPGAKTQYF; CDR3 DNA: TGTGCCAGCCCAGGGGCGAAGACCCAGTACTTC
V gene: TRBV2; D gene: TRBD1; J gene: TRBJ2-7; clone size: -; CDR3 protein: CASRKGARTYEQYF; CDR3 DNA: TGTGCCAGCAGGAAGGGGGCACGGACCTACGAGCAGTACTTC
V gene: TRBV24-1; D gene: TRBD2; J gene: TRBJ2-1; clone size: -; CDR3 protein: CATDGGTSYNEQFF; CDR3 DNA: TGTGCCACCGACGGGGGGACCTCCTACAATGAGCAGTTCTTC
V gene: TRBV5-6; D gene: -; J gene: TRBJ2-7; clone size: -; CDR3 protein: CASSFDSGEQYF; CDR3 DNA: TGTGCCAGCAGCTTCGACAGTGGGGAGCAGTACTTC
V gene: TRBV29-1; D gene: -; J gene: TRBJ1-1; clone size: once; CDR3 protein: CSVSGRRNTEAFF; CDR3 DNA: TGCAGCGTTTCGGGACGCCGGAACACTGAAGCTTTCTTT
V gene: TRBV30; D gene: -; J gene: TRBJ1-1; clone size: once; CDR3 protein: CAWSVKVGRGLAEAFF; CDR3 DNA: TGTGCCTGGAGTGTAAAGGTCGGTCGGGGGCTCGCTGAAGCTTTCTTT
V gene: TRBV29-1; D gene: TRBD2; J gene: TRBJ2-1; clone size: -; CDR3 protein: CSVGGGLADHNEQFF; CDR3 DNA: TGCAGCGTTGGGGGAGGACTAGCGGACCACAATGAGCAGTTCTTC
V gene: TRBV2; D gene: TRBD2; J gene: TRBJ2-3; clone size: -; CDR3 protein: CASSARGLAGFTDTQYF; CDR3 DNA: TGTGCCAGCAGTGCGAGGGGACTAGCGGGGTTCACAGATACGCAGTATTTT
V gene: TRBV4-3; D gene: -; J gene: TRBJ2-5; clone size: -; CDR3 protein: CASSQEAARQETQYF; CDR3 DNA: TGCGCCAGCAGCCAAGAAGCGGCACGCCAAGAGACCCAGTACTTC
V gene: TRBV6-2/TRBV6-3; D gene: -; J gene: TRBJ2-7; clone size: -; CDR3 protein: CASSYRITSYEQYF; CDR3 DNA: TGTGCCAGCAGTTATAGGATAACCTCCTACGAGCAGTACTTC
V gene: TRBV11-3; D gene: -; J gene: TRBJ2-3; clone size: -; CDR3 protein: CASSLEARRADTQYF; CDR3 DNA: TGTGCCAGCAGCTTAGAGGCTCGGCGGGCGGATACGCAGTATTTT
V gene: TRBV7-3; D gene: TRBD2; J gene: TRBJ2-2; clone size: -; CDR3 protein: CASSLNSGRAGELFF; CDR3 DNA: TGTGCCAGCAGCTTAAATAGCGGGAGGGCCGGGGAGCTGTTTTTT
V gene: TRBV7-9; D gene: TRBD1; J gene: TRBJ2-2; clone size: -; CDR3 protein: CASSLGTGFYTGELFF; CDR3 DNA: TGTGCCAGCAGCTTGGGGACAGGATTCTACACCGGGGAGCTGTTTTTT
V gene: TRBV5-1; D gene: TRBD1; J gene: TRBJ1-1; clone size: once; CDR3 protein: CASSLRTGATEAFF; CDR3 DNA: TGCGCCAGCAGCTTACGAACAGGGGCCACTGAAGCTTTCTTT
V gene: TRBV6-5; D gene: TRBD1; J gene: TRBJ1-1; clone size: -; CDR3 protein: CASRPTGEFTEAFF; CDR3 DNA: TGTGCCAGCAGACCGACAGGGGAATTCACTGAAGCTTTCTTT
V gene: TRBV29-1; D gene: TRBD1; J gene: TRBJ2-5; clone size: once; CDR3 protein: CSVEIGAGGETQYF; CDR3 DNA: TGCAGCGTTGAGATAGGGGCAGGGGGAGAGACCCAGTACTTC
V gene: TRBV4-3; D gene: -; J gene: TRBJ1-2; clone size: -; CDR3 protein: CASSQAVEGYGYTF; CDR3 DNA: TGCGCCAGCAGCCAAGCGGTCGAAGGGTATGGCTACACCTTC
V gene: TRBV2; D gene: -; J gene: TRBJ1-5; clone size: -; CDR3 protein: CASSFWEDQPQHF; CDR3 DNA: TGTGCCAGCAGTTTCTGGGAAGATCAGCCCCAGCATTTT
V gene: TRBV7-2; D gene: -; J gene: TRBJ1-5; clone size: -; CDR3 protein: CASSLGAVSNQPQHF; CDR3 DNA: TGTGCCAGCAGCTTAGGGGCAGTTAGCAATCAGCCCCAGCATTTT
V gene: TRBV15; D gene: -; J gene: TRBJ1-2; clone size: -; CDR3 protein: CATSTLGGESPYGYTF; CDR3 DNA: TGTGCCACCAGCACACTGGGCGGCGAAAGCCCCTATGGCTACACCTTC
V gene: TRBV11-1; D gene: -; J gene: TRBJ2-1; clone size: -; CDR3 protein: CASSLGPSNEQFF; CDR3 DNA: TGTGCCAGCAGCTTGGGCCCCTCCAATGAGCAGTTCTTC
V gene: TRBV5-4; D gene: -; J gene: TRBJ2-7; clone size: -; CDR3 protein: CASSLDGVGQYF; CDR3 DNA: TGTGCCAGCAGCTTGGATGGGGTCGGGCAGTACTTC
V gene: TRBV19; D gene: -; J gene: TRBJ1-4; clone size: -; CDR3 protein: CASSIGSPGGLYEKLFF; CDR3 DNA: TGTGCCAGTAGTATAGGCTCCCCAGGAGGCCTATATGAAAAACTGTTTTTT
V gene: TRBV15; D gene: -; J gene: TRBJ2-7; clone size: once; CDR3 protein: CATSRGLPGWDEQYF; CDR3 DNA: TGTGCCACCAGCAGAGGGTTACCTGGTTGGGACGAGCAGTACTTC
V gene: TRBV24-1; D gene: -; J gene: TRBJ1-2; clone size: -; CDR3 protein: CATSEKGTYYGYTF; CDR3 DNA: TGTGCCACCAGTGAAAAGGGGACCTATTATGGCTACACCTTC
V gene: TRBV29-1; D gene: TRBD1; J gene: TRBJ2-7; clone size: -; CDR3 protein: CSVGQGNEQYF; CDR3 DNA: TGCAGCGTTGGACAGGGAAACGAGCAGTACTTC
V gene: TRBV20-1; D gene: -; J gene: TRBJ1-6; clone size: -; CDR3 protein: CSARGGRSYNSPLHF; CDR3 DNA: TGCAGTGCTAGAGGGGGTCGATCCTATAATTCACCCCTCCACTTT
V gene: TRBV2; D gene: TRBD1; J gene: TRBJ2-6; clone size: -; CDR3 protein: CASRDSLSGANVLTF; CDR3 DNA: TGTGCCAGTCGGGACAGCCTCTCTGGGGCCAACGTCCTGACTTTC
V gene: TRBV28; D gene: -; J gene: TRBJ2-1; clone size: -; CDR3 protein: CASSFLGPASEQFF; CDR3 DNA: TGTGCCAGCAGTTTTCTCGGACCCGCGTCCGAGCAGTTCTTC
V gene: TRBV27; D gene: -; J gene: TRBJ1-6; clone size: -; CDR3 protein: CASSSEDSNSPLHF; CDR3 DNA: TGTGCCAGCAGTTCCGAGGACAGTAATTCACCCCTCCACTTT
V gene: TRBV18; D gene: -; J gene: TRBJ2-4; clone size: -; CDR3 protein: CASSPRAGPLNIQYF; CDR3 DNA: TGTGCCAGCTCACCACGGGCAGGCCCCTTAAACATTCAGTACTTC
V gene: TRBV6-2/TRBV6-3; D gene: -; J gene: TRBJ2-6; clone size: -; CDR3 protein: CASSYSSGANVLTF; CDR3 DNA: TGTGCCAGCAGTTACAGCTCTGGGGCCAACGTCCTGACTTTC
V gene: TRBV10-3; D gene: -; J gene: TRBJ1-2; clone size: once; CDR3 protein: CAISDRGPYGYTF; CDR3 DNA: TGTGCCATCAGTGACAGGGGCCCCTATGGCTACACCTTC
V gene: TRBV29-1; D gene: -; J gene: TRBJ1-6; clone size: once; CDR3 protein: CSVAPTPGSPLHF; CDR3 DNA: TGCAGCGTTGCCCCCACTCCGGGCTCACCCCTCCACTTT
V gene: TRBV29-1; D gene: TRBD1; J gene: TRBJ2-7; clone size: -; CDR3 protein: CSVSAGWTGKSYEQYF; CDR3 DNA: TGCAGCGTCTCAGCCGGTTGGACAGGGAAGTCCTACGAGCAGTACTTC
V gene: TRBV5-4; D gene: -; J gene: TRBJ2-2; clone size: -; CDR3 protein: CASSIGTLNTGELFF; CDR3 DNA: TGTGCCAGCAGTATCGGGACACTAAACACCGGGGAGCTGTTTTTT
V gene: TRBV30; D gene: -; J gene: TRBJ1-5; clone size: -; CDR3 protein: CAWSPDRHQPQHF; CDR3 DNA: TGTGCCTGGAGTCCGGACAGACATCAGCCCCAGCATTTT
V gene: TRBV29-1; D gene: -; J gene: TRBJ1-1; clone size: -; CDR3 protein: CSVAVTEAFF; CDR3 DNA: TGCAGCGTTGCGGTCACTGAAGCTTTCTTT
V gene: TRBV2; D gene: TRBD2; J gene: TRBJ2-2; clone size: -; CDR3 protein: CASRASGANTGELFF; CDR3 DNA: TGTGCCAGCAGAGCTAGCGGGGCAAACACCGGGGAGCTGTTTTTT
V gene: TRBV9; D gene: -; J gene: TRBJ1-2; clone size: -; CDR3 protein: CASSVAPYGYTF; CDR3 DNA: TGTGCCAGCAGCGTAGCGCCTTATGGCTACACCTTC
V gene: TRBV20-1; D gene: TRBD2; J gene: TRBJ2-3; clone size: -; CDR3 protein: CSADPGLAGGRPHGRTDTQYF; CDR3 DNA: TGCAGTGCTGATCCGGGACTAGCGGGGGGGCGACCGCACGGTCGCACAGATACGCAGTATTTT
V gene: TRBV3-1; D gene: -; J gene: TRBJ2-1; clone size: -; CDR3 protein: CASSQATSQAEIF; CDR3 DNA: TGTGCCAGCAGCCAAGCGACTAGTCAGGCAGAGATCTTC
V gene: TRBV3-1; D gene: -; J gene: TRBJ2-1; clone size: -; CDR3 protein: CASRTRGITVEQFF; CDR3 DNA: TGTGCCTCCCGGACTAGGGGGATAACGGTTGAGCAGTTCTTC
V gene: TRBV30; D gene: -; J gene: TRBJ2-3; clone size: -; CDR3 protein: CAWRDTGTSTDTQYF; CDR3 DNA: TGTGCCTGGAGGGACACTGGGACTAGCACAGATACGCAGTATTTT
V gene: TRBV13; D gene: -; J gene: TRBJ2-7; clone size: -; CDR3 protein: CASSPRLGLSRAYEQYF; CDR3 DNA: TGTGCCAGCAGCCCACGTTTAGGACTGTCACGCGCCTACGAGCAGTACTTC
V gene: TRBV15; D gene: -; J gene: TRBJ2-1; clone size: -; CDR3 protein: CATSRGSAHNEQFF; CDR3 DNA: TGTGCCACCAGCAGAGGCAGCGCACACAATGAGCAGTTCTTC
V gene: TRBV6-1; D gene: TRBD2; J gene: TRBJ2-1; clone size: once; CDR3 protein: CASSREGSSSYNEQFF; CDR3 DNA: TGTGCCAGCAGCCGGGAGGGGTCGAGCTCCTACAATGAGCAGTTCTTC